These 26 T cell receptor beta chains were sequenced from one sample in a study of cytomegalovirus exposure and HLA in healthy donors. This PCR relied on a set of 60 Vbeta primers and 13 Jbeta primers. Assay used: immunoSEQ multiplex PCR; TCRdb lists only in-frame clones, some missing. The table has about 200,000 clones, around 83% seen once. Sequences were obtained from PBMCs. The source of these receptors is a girl aged 10 to 17 in good health and CMV-seronegative.

V gene TRBV4-1 combines with J gene TRBJ1-2; 11 nucleotides align to TRBD1. CDR3 length: 18 amino acids. Germline V lookup: CDR1 MGHRA, CDR2 YSYEKL. The V segment lost 3 bases and the J segment 0 bases; nucleotides outside the gene matches: 9. The CDR3 region has the DNA TGCGCCAGCAGCCATGAACCGGGACAGGGGGGGCCTAACTATGGCTACACCTTC. Its translation is CASSHEPGQGGPNYGYTF.

This clone has just one count. The chain uses TRBV28 and TRBJ1-5; D is undetermined. This CDR3 is 10 amino acids long. Germline lookup yields CDR1 MDHEN and CDR2 SYDVKM. V was pared by 4 bases and J by 11 bases, with 6 bases between. This chain's CDR3 is CASSSSTQHF. The CDR3 DNA reads TGTGCCAGCAGTTCCAGTACCCAGCATTTT.

The chain recombines TRBV19 with TRBJ1-5, with D perhaps matching TRBD1 (5 bases). This CDR3 spans 15 amino acids. Germline V gives CDR1 LNHDA, CDR2 SQIVND (reference sequence). Trimming removed 1 base from V and 3 bases from J, with 10 bases in between. The CDR3 nucleotides read TGTGCCAGTAGTATAGTTGTAGGGGACAATCAGCCCCAGCATTTT. Its protein is CASSIVVGDNQPQHF.

This sequence joins TRBV2 and TRBJ1-5; weak D call: TRBD1 (5 bases). With 8 bases removed from V and 1 base from J, the gap between germline ends came to 6 bases. In germline, CDR1 is SNHLY, CDR2 FYNNEI. CDR3 size: 12 residues. The CDR3 spells CASRQSNQPQHF. Here the CDR3 DNA reads TGTGCCAGCCGACAGAGCAATCAGCCCCAGCATTTT.

The V gene is TRBV7-9, the J gene TRBJ1-6, with a weak D call TRBD1 (5 bases). The CDR3 is 16 residues long. Germline-derived CDR1 and CDR2 are SEHNR and FQNEAQ (reference sequence). V dropped 0 bases and J dropped 10 bases, with 16 bases sitting between them. The CDR3 region is CASSLAYRQSKSPLHF. The CDR3 nucleotides read TGTGCCAGCAGCTTAGCGTATCGACAGTCCAAATCACCCCTCCACTTT.

The chain has TRBV5-1 and TRBJ2-7, with a possible D match to TRBD1 (7 bases). CDR3 length: 15 residues. Germline V gene sequence: CDR1 SGHRS, CDR2 YFSETQ. The V gene lost 4 bases and the J gene lost 2 bases, with 16 bases spanning the gap. The CDR3 loop reads CASSLETGRTYEQYF. CDR3 bases: TGCGCCAGCAGCCTAGAGACAGGGAGGACCTACGAGCAGTACTTC.

This clone was counted a few times. The J gene is TRBJ1-3, the V gene TRBV6-5, with D uncertain. The CDR3 has 15 residues. Germline CDR1 and CDR2: MNHEY and SVGAGI. V lost 0 bases and J lost 2, with 8 bases in between. The CDR3 DNA is TGTGCCAGCAGTTACTCAATGGGAGCTGGAAACACCATATATTTT. It yields the protein CASSYSMGAGNTIYF.

The chain employs TRBV28 and TRBJ1-3, with TRBD1 matching 9 bases. The CDR3 consists of 17 residues. V lost 2 bases, J lost 3 bases, and 8 bases stayed unmatched. Germline CDR1 and CDR2: MDHEN and SYDVKM. CDR3 in DNA: TGTGCCAGCAGTTTACTCCCCGGGACAGGGAATGGAAACACCATATATTTT. Its protein is CASSLLPGTGNGNTIYF. Combining the CDR3 with reference TRBV28 and TRBJ1-3 gives the whole variable domain DVKVTQSSRYLVKRTGEKVFLECVQDMDHENMFWYRQDPGLGLRLIYFSYDVKMKEKGDIPEGYSVSREKKERFSLILESASTNQTSMYLCASSLLPGTGNGNTIYFGEGSWLTVV.

The V and J genes are TRBV9 and TRBJ2-7; D remains unclear. The CDR3 extends over 14 amino acids. The ends were cut back, 0 bases at V and 6 bases at J, with 13 bases in the middle. The germline CDR1 and CDR2 sequences are SGDLS and YYNGEE. In DNA form, the CDR3 reads TGTGCCAGCAGCGTAGAGAGCAGCGCGCGCGAGCAGTACTTC. This codes for CASSVESSAREQYF.

This chain uses TRBV14 with TRBJ1-3, with TRBD1 matching 8 bases. In germline, CDR1 is SGHDN, CDR2 FVKESK. CDR3 size: 15 residues. The V and J ends lost 3 bases and 2 bases, in that order; junction bases with no gene match: 3. DNA of the CDR3: TGTGCCAGCAGCCAGGACAGGGTCCCTGGAAACACCATATATTTT. This gives the protein CASSQDRVPGNTIYF. Full variable domain (missing parts from reference TRBV14 and TRBJ1-3): EAGVTQFPSHSVIEKGQTVTLRCDPISGHDNLYWYRRVMGKEIKFLLHFVKESKQDESGMPNNRFLAERTGGTYSTLKVQPAELEDSGVYFCASSQDRVPGNTIYFGEGSWLTVV.

The rearrangement uses TRBV29-1 and TRBJ1-1; D might be TRBD1 (6 bases). Trimming pared 6 bases from V and 6 bases from J, leaving 17 bases between. This CDR3 comprises 13 residues. Germline V gives CDR1 SQVTM, CDR2 ANQGSEA. CDR3 amino acids: CSVAGTNFAEAFF. The CDR3 nucleotides read TGCAGCGTCGCTGGGACAAACTTTGCTGAAGCTTTCTTT.

J is TRBJ2-1 and V is TRBV28; D perhaps matches TRBD1 (6 bases). Germline V gene data show CDR1 as MDHEN and CDR2 as SYDVKM. This CDR3 is built from 14 residues. Trimming took off 10 bases at V and 0 bases at J, with 13 bases between the two ends. The CDR3 bases are TGTGCCACCCGACAGGCCAGCTCCTACAATGAGCAGTTCTTC. Its translation is CATRQASSYNEQFF.

V is TRBV25-1 and J is TRBJ2-4, with TRBD1 matching over 7 bases. Germline V gives CDR1 MGHDK, CDR2 SYGVNS. This CDR3 is 15 amino acids long. The V segment lost 6 bases and the J segment 1 base; nucleotides outside the gene matches: 6. The CDR3 DNA follows: TGTGCCAGCAGCCAAGGGGGCTTGGCCAAAAACATTCAGTACTTC. It codes for CASSQGGLAKNIQYF.

In its sample, this clone was seen a few times. V and J are TRBV6-1 and TRBJ1-1, with D possibly matching TRBD1 (5 bases). In germline, CDR1 is MNHNS, CDR2 SASEGT. The CDR3 totals 14 residues. V lost 5 bases to trimming and J lost 4 bases, with 14 bases between them. This CDR3 reads CASSLGMDTTEAFF. The CDR3 DNA sequence: TGTGCCAGCAGTTTGGGGATGGACACCACTGAAGCTTTCTTT.

The genes are TRBV19 and TRBJ1-2; D gene ambiguous. From germline, CDR1 is LNHDA and CDR2 SQIVND (reference sequence). The ends were cut back, 3 bases at V and 4 bases at J, with 15 bases in the middle. The CDR3 spans 15 residues. CDR3 DNA: TGTGCCAGTAGTATCACAGCCATACTGTCCTATGGCTACACCTTC. Amino acids: CASSITAILSYGYTF.

The chain links TRBV7-6 to TRBJ1-3, with D tentatively TRBD1 (5 bases). Germline V gene lookup returns CDR1 SGHVS and CDR2 FNYEAQ. The V gene lost 1 base and the J gene lost 4 bases, with 11 bases spanning the gap. This CDR3 is 15 amino acids long. The CDR3 DNA follows: TGTGCCAGCAGCTTAGGCGGGGCAGTCGGAAACACCATATATTTT. This encodes CASSLGGAVGNTIYF.

The chain is built from TRBV2 and TRBJ1-1; no reliable D call. The V gene's germline CDR1 is SNHLY and CDR2 FYNNEI. Trimming pared 6 bases from V and 1 base from J, leaving 15 bases between. The length of the CDR3 is 15 residues. The CDR3 spells CASRSPPGENTEAFF. The CDR3 DNA sequence: TGTGCCAGCAGGTCCCCCCCGGGAGAGAACACTGAAGCTTTCTTT.

The rearrangement joins TRBV7-9 to TRBJ1-6; the match to TRBD1 covers 7 bases. Trimming took 1 base from V and 5 from J; bases not matched to a gene: 5. Germline V gives CDR1 SEHNR, CDR2 FQNEAQ (reference sequence). The CDR3 has 16 residues. In DNA, the CDR3 is TGTGCCAGCAGCTTAGGGGGACAGCTTGATAATTCACCCCTCCACTTT. Translated: CASSLGGQLDNSPLHF.

This chain uses TRBV2 with TRBJ1-2, with 10 bases aligning to TRBD1. V trimming: 11 bases; J trimming: 3 bases; junction bases outside the gene matches: 15. Germline-derived CDR1 and CDR2 are SNHLY and FYNNEI. The length of the CDR3 is 16 residues. CDR3 in amino acids: CALGGGQGTVYYGYTF. In nucleotides, the CDR3 is TGTGCCCTTGGGGGGGGACAGGGGACCGTTTACTATGGCTACACCTTC.

J is TRBJ1-1 and V is TRBV27; TRBD1 aligns across 8 bases. CDR1 MNHEY and CDR2 SMNVEV come from the germline V gene (reference sequence). V lost 2 bases to trimming and J lost 5 bases; unmatched junction nucleotides: 4. CDR3 length: 14 residues. CDR3 nucleotides: TGTGCCAGCAGTTTAGCGCAGGGGGCTACTGAAGCTTTCTTT. Amino acids: CASSLAQGATEAFF.

CDR3 amino acids: CASSWHVAVNTEAFF. CDR3 nucleotides: TGTGCCAGCAGTTGGCATGTGGCCGTGAACACTGAAGCTTTCTTT. The chain uses TRBV28 and TRBJ1-1; D unclear. Trimming pared 4 bases from V and 0 bases from J, leaving 12 bases between. Germline-derived CDR1 and CDR2 are MDHEN and SYDVKM. The CDR3 loop spans 15 amino acids.

This clone showed up just once. The rearrangement uses TRBV5-6 and TRBJ1-4; 8 nucleotides match TRBD1. Germline CDR1 and CDR2: SGHDT and YYEEEE. V dropped 4 bases and J dropped 7; count of bases not matched to a gene: 6. This CDR3 is 14 amino acids long. In nucleotides, the CDR3 is TGTGCCAGCAGCCGCAGGGGGCTAGGTGAAAAACTGTTTTTT. Amino acid sequence: CASSRRGLGEKLFF.

The rearrangement joins TRBV18 to TRBJ2-1; 7 bases are shared with TRBD2. The length of the CDR3 is 14 residues. The V gene end was trimmed by 4 bases and the J gene end by 5 bases; junction bases not matched to a gene: 5. Per germline, CDR1 KGHSH and CDR2 LQKENI. Written as DNA, the CDR3 is TGTGCCAGCTCACTCCTAGCGGACAACAATGAGCAGTTCTTC. It translates to CASSLLADNNEQFF. The full variable domain, with the rest looked up from reference TRBV18 and TRBJ2-1, is NAGVMQNPRHLVRRRGQEARLRCSPMKGHSHVYWYRQLPEEGLKFMVYLQKENIIDESGMPKERFSAEFPKEGPSILRIQQVVRGDSAAYFCASSLLADNNEQFFGPGTRLTVL.

J is TRBJ1-2 and V is TRBV28; TRBD1 might be the D (6 bases). The CDR3 sequence is 15 residues long. Germline V lookup: CDR1 MDHEN, CDR2 SYDVKM. V lost 2 bases and J 4 bases, leaving 14 bases between the germline ends. The DNA for the CDR3 is TGTGCCAGCAGTTTAATGCTGGGGGCCGGCTATGGCTACACCTTC. Its translation: CASSLMLGAGYGYTF.

The chain employs TRBV2 and TRBJ1-5, with a possible D match to TRBD1 (5 bases). The CDR3 sequence is 18 residues long. Germline lookup yields CDR1 SNHLY and CDR2 FYNNEI. V was cut by 7 bases and J by 0 bases, with 22 bases left in between. CDR3 residues: CASTLIVLAGHSNQPQHF. The CDR3 nucleotides are TGTGCCAGCACCCTCATAGTACTAGCAGGGCATAGCAATCAGCCCCAGCATTTT.

The gene calls are TRBV5-1 and TRBJ1-1; D may be TRBD1 (5 bases). From germline, CDR1 is SGHRS and CDR2 YFSETQ. The CDR3 has 14 residues. V lost 4 bases and J lost 5, with 15 bases in between. This CDR3 is CASSPLQVSTEAFF. Written as DNA, the CDR3 is TGCGCCAGCAGCCCCCTACAGGTCTCAACTGAAGCTTTCTTT. The whole variable domain, remainder taken from reference TRBV5-1 and TRBJ1-1, is KAGVTQTPRYLIKTRGQQVTLSCSPISGHRSVSWYQQTPGQGLQFLFEYFSETQRNKGNFPGRFSGRQFSNSRSEMNVSTLELGDSALYLCASSPLQVSTEAFFGQGTRLTVV.